This T cell receptor beta chain was sequenced during a study of siplizumab effects on memory and regulatory T cells. V lost 6 bases, J lost 1 base, and 28 bases lay in between. Germline values: CDR1 SGDLS, CDR2 YYNGEE. The CDR3 has 19 residues. Sequencing of each sample assayed around 10^5 TCR templates. Clones were sequenced by immunoSEQ multiplex PCR, and TCRdb holds only the in-frame ones, with some missing. This repertoire shows 97,000 or so clones, 80% to 95% found once; its top ten account for 0.9% to 1.3%. The gene calls are TRBV9 and TRBJ1-2; tentatively, D is TRBD1 (6 bases). Sequencing was done on a sample of CD4+ T cells sorted from blood. The receptor was isolated from a human donor in good health. The CDR3 region has the DNA TGTGCCAGCAACAGAGTAGCAAACGGGTGGGCAGGGGTTAACTATGGCTACACCTTC. It codes for CASNRVANGWAGVNYGYTF.